The 15 T cell receptor beta chains listed next were all sequenced from one sample in a study of T cells in Graves' hyperthyroidism and ophthalmopathy (dated by TCRdb to between 2018 and 2021). Receptor libraries were prepared by multiplex PCR. The reads were generated on an Illumina HiSeq 2000. Amplification of TCR beta CDR3 regions was carried out from RNA transcripts. The TCR CDR3 was subjected to a first round of RT-PCR using the HTBI primer set and the Qiagen OneStep RT-PCR kit. TCRdb took the public reads, trimmed them with fastp at Q25, ran MiXCR for clone calling and kept in-frame beta chains. Rows matching on CDR3 protein sequence are summarized as one entry with the most common DNA and genes. This sample holds over 700,000 distinct CDR3 sequences; 30% to 40% were observed only once. The ten largest clones capture roughly 30% of the sample. The material sequenced was blood. Source of these receptors: a middle-aged woman with Graves' hyperthyroidism.

This clonotype has at least ten counts. The chain employs TRBV10-3 and TRBJ2-5; D unclear. V lost 5 bases to trimming and J lost 1 base, with 11 bases between them. This CDR3 is 14 amino acids long. CDR1 is ENHRY and CDR2 is SYGVKD in the germline V gene. The CDR3 region is CAISSRTAQETQYF. As DNA, the CDR3 is TGTGCCATCAGTTCCCGAACAGCCCAAGAGACCCAGTACTTC.

This clonotype was observed many times. This chain joins TRBV19 and TRBJ2-5; 9 bases fit TRBD1. CDR3 size: 16 residues. Per the germline V gene, CDR1 is LNHDA and CDR2 is SQIVND (reference sequence). V lost 5 bases to trimming and J lost 5 bases; unmatched junction nucleotides: 12. The CDR3 DNA follows: TGTGCCAGTAGTGTACAGGGGGCAGCCTTTGTGGAGACCCAGTACTTC. It specifies CASSVQGAAFVETQYF.

The chain links TRBV7-2 to TRBJ2-7, with 9 nucleotides matching TRBD1. Germline CDR1 is SGHTA and CDR2 is FQGNSA. The CDR3 consists of 15 residues. V dropped 2 bases and J dropped 3; count of bases not matched to a gene: 5. CDR3 region: CASSLPGQGLYEQYF. The CDR3 DNA sequence: TGTGCCAGCAGCTTACCGGGACAGGGACTCTACGAGCAGTACTTC. Variable domain in full (rest from reference TRBV7-2 and TRBJ2-7): GAGVSQSPSNKVTEKGKDVELRCDPISGHTALYWYRQSLGQGLEFLIYFQGNSAPDKSGLPSDRFSAERTGGSVSTLTIQRTQQEDSAVYLCASSLPGQGLYEQYFGPGTRLTVT.

The sample holds many counts of this clonotype. The chain is built from TRBV7-8 and TRBJ2-7, with 7 bases fitting TRBD2. Looked up from germline, CDR1 is SGHVS and CDR2 is FQNEAQ. The CDR3 contains 15 residues. Trimming took 3 bases from V and 1 from J; bases not matched to a gene: 6. This CDR3 reads CASSLTAGGSYEQYF. In DNA form, the CDR3 reads TGTGCCAGCAGCTTGACCGCCGGGGGGTCCTACGAGCAGTACTTC.

On this clonotype itself: Sequence at one end of the junction differs from germline and may be a read error. The rearrangement uses TRBV7-2 and TRBJ1-5, with 7 bases fitting TRBD1. Germline CDR1 reads SGHTA; CDR2 reads FQGNSA. The CDR3 sequence is 15 residues long. CDR3 bases: TGCGCCAGCAGCCAAACCGGGACAGATAATCAGCCCCAGCATTTT. This sequence encodes CASSQTGTDNQPQHF. The full variable domain, its missing parts supplied by reference TRBV7-2 and TRBJ1-5, is GAGVSQSPSNKVTEKGKDVELRCDPISGHTALYWYRQSLGQGLEFLIYFQGNSAPDKSGLPSDRFSAERTGGSVSTLTIQRTQQEDSAVYLCASSQTGTDNQPQHFGDGTRLSIL.

This clonotype was counted between two and nine times. The chain employs TRBV3-1 and TRBJ1-5; TRBD1 matches 8 bases. CDR1 and CDR2 (germline): LGHDT, YNNKEL (reference sequence). The CDR3 consists of 15 residues. With 3 bases clipped from V and 5 bases from J, the junction kept 6 bases outside the gene matches. The CDR3 nucleotides are TGTGCCAGCAGCCAGGGGGGACAGGCCTATCAGCCCCAGCATTTT. Its translation is CASSQGGQAYQPQHF.

This clonotype was seen at least ten times. This chain joins TRBV27 and TRBJ1-2; the match to TRBD1 covers 9 bases. Germline V gives CDR1 MNHEY, CDR2 SMNVEV (reference sequence). The CDR3 totals 14 residues. J lost 9 bases, V lost 3 bases, and 8 bases had no gene match. The CDR3 region is CASSFSGTGNRYTF. For the CDR3, the DNA is TGTGCCAGCAGTTTCTCCGGGACAGGGAACCGCTACACCTTC.

This clonotype was observed a few times. The V gene is TRBV20-1, the J gene TRBJ2-2; D gene unclear. The CDR3 consists of 14 residues. Germline lookup yields CDR1 DFQATT and CDR2 SNEGSKA (reference sequence). Trimming shortened V by 3 bases and J by 2 bases, and 10 bases separated the two germline ends. Here the CDR3 DNA reads TGCAGTGCTAGCCGCGCGGTTAACACCGGGGAGCTGTTTTTT. It specifies CSASRAVNTGELFF.

This chain links TRBV20-1 with TRBJ2-2, with a possible D match to TRBD1 (6 bases). The length of the CDR3 is 16 residues. The V end lost 6 bases, the J end lost 2 bases, and 19 bases lay between the germline ends. From germline, CDR1 is DFQATT and CDR2 SNEGSKA (reference sequence). The CDR3 loop is CSARIGRGQNTGELFF. DNA of the CDR3: TGCAGTGCCCGGATTGGCAGGGGTCAAAACACCGGGGAGCTGTTTTTT.

In DNA, the CDR3 is TGTGCCAGCAGCCAGACAGGCGCCTATAATTCACCCCTCCACTTT. It encodes CASSQTGAYNSPLHF. This sequence joins TRBV7-9 and TRBJ1-6; the D gene is possibly TRBD1 (6 bases). The CDR3 is 15 amino acids. CDR1 and CDR2 (germline): SEHNR, FQNEAQ (reference sequence). Trimming shortened V by 5 bases and J by 2 bases, and 10 bases separated the two germline ends.

Many counts were recorded for this clonotype. V and J are TRBV20-1 and TRBJ2-5; D is possibly TRBD1 or TRBD2 (5 bases each). The V end was cut by 5 bases, the J end by 1 base, with 17 bases between. Germline V CDR1 and CDR2: DFQATT, SNEGSKA (reference sequence). The CDR3 spans 15 residues. Here the CDR3 reads CSAEGSVAVQETQYF. The CDR3 nucleotides are TGCAGTGCTGAGGGGTCTGTGGCGGTCCAAGAGACCCAGTACTTC.

This clonotype occurred many times. The chain recombines TRBV6-4 with TRBJ1-2; no clear D gene. Trimming removed 4 bases from V and 1 base from J, with 7 bases in between. Germline CDR1 and CDR2: MRHNA and SNTAGT. CDR3 length: 13 residues. This CDR3 reads CASSAEGNYGYTF. The CDR3, as DNA: TGTGCCAGCAGTGCCGAGGGTAACTATGGCTACACCTTC.

The V gene is TRBV7-6, the J gene TRBJ2-7; TRBD1 agrees at 10 bases. CDR1 is SGHVS, CDR2 FNYEAQ, per germline. CDR3 length: 17 residues. The J segment lost 6 bases and the V segment lost 0 bases, leaving 11 bases of the junction unmatched. The CDR3 nucleotides are TGTGCCAGCAGCTTAGCGATGTCGGGGACAGGGGTCCTCGAGCAGTACTTC. Translated: CASSLAMSGTGVLEQYF.

This clonotype showed up many times. This sequence joins TRBV7-9 and TRBJ1-6; D unresolved. V shed 2 bases and J shed 8 bases, with 22 bases lying between them. Germline V lookup: CDR1 SEHNR, CDR2 FQNEAQ (reference sequence). There are 18 residues in the CDR3. The CDR3 sequence is CASSLRRVGSNSYSPLHF. The CDR3 coding sequence is TGTGCCAGCAGCTTACGTAGGGTCGGCTCAAACTCCTATTCACCCCTCCACTTT.

This clonotype was seen more than once but under ten times. The V gene is TRBV25-1, the J gene TRBJ2-3; TRBD2 matches 9 bases. The CDR3 runs to 17 residues. CDR1 is MGHDK and CDR2 is SYGVNS in the germline V gene. The trim removed 3 bases at V and 2 bases at J, leaving 9 bases unmatched. The CDR3 loop is CASSDPWASGNTDTQYF. CDR3 in DNA: TGTGCCAGCAGTGACCCATGGGCTAGCGGGAACACAGATACGCAGTATTTT. The full variable domain, with the rest looked up from reference TRBV25-1 and TRBJ2-3, is EADIYQTPRYLVIGTGKKITLECSQTMGHDKMYWYQQDPGMELHLIHYSYGVNSTEKGDLSSESTVSRIRTEHFPLTLESARPSHTSQYLCASSDPWASGNTDTQYFGPGTRLTVL.